The present TCR beta chain was sequenced within a study of cytomegalovirus exposure and HLA in healthy donors. Amplification used 60 Vbeta primers and 13 Jbeta primers. Only in-frame clones appear in the TCRdb table, and some are missing; sequencing was by immunoSEQ multiplex PCR. This table holds more than 85,000 clones, around 80% found once. This CDR3 spans 13 amino acids. Germline V gene sequence: CDR1 SNHLY, CDR2 FYNNEI. Overall study results and limits: Later on, analysis showed that most CMV-associated TCR beta chains appeared to be HLA-restricted. Several of the most significant clusters were apparently associated with common viral pathogens in a later analysis.

Of note for this clone: The antigen is unknown.

The source of this sequence is a male donor in good health and CMV-seropositive. The specimen was PBMCs. The chain is built from TRBV2 and TRBJ2-5; TRBD1 is a possible D gene (6 bases). The J call may be wrong; the DNA end is better matched by TRBJ2-7. The CDR3 is CASSVGQGSEQYF. The CDR3 DNA reads as TGTGCCAGCAGTGTCGGCCAGGGGAGCGAGCAGTACTTC.